The present entry profiles one T cell receptor beta chain with its context. Antigen specificity is unknown. The ends lost 4 bases at V and 4 bases at J; junction bases unmatched: 9. The CDR3 contains 15 residues. Germline lookup yields CDR1 ENHRY and CDR2 SYGVKD. TCRdb's table, derived via immunoSEQ multiplex PCR, lists solely in-frame clones and lacks some. The sample consists of around 20,000 clones, around 88% of them appearing once. This record comes from a study of early stage breast cancer tumors. About the research overall: Average read coverage per sample was roughly 10-fold.

Study observations and caveats: Functional markers like CD4, CD8 and FOXP3 were missed in bulk sequencing. In about 90% of the 16 patients, blood comparison separated tumor from normal breast. Enriched TCRB sequences shared across patients were mostly commonly generated sequences.

The clonotype comes from a person in their 70s with breast cancer. Sequenced: blood. This chain joins TRBV10-3 and TRBJ1-2, with 7 bases fitting TRBD1. In DNA, the CDR3 is TGTGCCATCAGTGCGATTGGACGGACAGGCTATGGCTACACCTTC. Its translation: CAISAIGRTGYGYTF.